The 13 T cell receptor beta chains presented below share a single source sample, sequenced in a study of control samples from healthy donors and cancer patients. TCRdb's copy holds only in-frame clones and misses some; the assay was immunoSEQ multiplex PCR. This listing includes some 190,000 clones. Input material: blood. The receptors shown here come from a woman in her 30s in good health.

The chain employs TRBV4-3 and TRBJ1-4; D remains unclear. Germline CDR1 and CDR2: LGHNA and YSLEER. CDR3 length: 18 amino acids. Trimming cost V 1 base and J 0 bases, with 15 bases left between them. The DNA for the CDR3 is TGCGCCAGCAGCCAAGTTGGGCACAGCCTTGCAACTAATGAAAAACTGTTTTTT. Translation: CASSQVGHSLATNEKLFF.

The CDR3 region is CASSGKTGLASPLHF. The CDR3 coding sequence is TGTGCCAGCAGTGGCAAGACAGGGCTAGCGTCACCCCTCCACTTT. This sequence joins TRBV2 and TRBJ1-6, with 7 bases lining up with TRBD1. From germline, CDR1 is SNHLY and CDR2 FYNNEI. V shed 4 bases and J 10 bases; nucleotides not matched to a gene: 10. The CDR3 length is 15 residues.

The gene calls are TRBV11-2 and TRBJ2-7, with D tentatively TRBD2 (5 bases). The V gene lost 1 base and the J gene lost 7 bases, with 17 bases spanning the gap. CDR1 and CDR2 from the germline V gene are SGHAT and FQNNGV. The CDR3 is made up of 15 amino acids. In nucleotides, the CDR3 is TGTGCCAGCAGCTTAGTGCACACCCAGACGGGAGAGCAGTACTTC. It codes for CASSLVHTQTGEQYF.

V gene TRBV5-8 combines with J gene TRBJ1-3; D is unclear. Trimming pared 2 bases from V and 0 bases from J, leaving 9 bases between. The CDR3 extends over 15 amino acids. From germline, CDR1 is SGHTS and CDR2 YDEGEE. The CDR3 protein is CASSFQQHSGNTIYF. In DNA form, the CDR3 reads TGTGCCAGCAGCTTTCAGCAGCACTCTGGAAACACCATATATTTT. Looking up the rest from reference TRBV5-8 and TRBJ1-3 gives the full variable domain: EAGVTQSPTHLIKTRGQQATLRCSPISGHTSVYWYQQALGLGLQFLLWYDEGEERNRGNFPPRFSGRQFPNYSSELNVNALELEDSALYLCASSFQQHSGNTIYFGEGSWLTVV.

The CDR3 DNA sequence: TGTGCCAGCAGATATGGTACAGGGCCTGGAAACACCATATATTTT. Protein product: CASRYGTGPGNTIYF. The chain carries TRBV7-9 and TRBJ1-3; perhaps TRBD1 as D (6 bases). CDR3 size: 15 residues. Per the germline V gene, CDR1 is SEHNR and CDR2 is FQNEAQ (reference sequence). Trimming cost V 6 bases and J 2 bases, with 14 bases left between them.

The J gene is TRBJ2-5, the V gene TRBV7-9; 8 positions agree with TRBD2. This CDR3 is 15 amino acids long. CDR1 is SEHNR, CDR2 FQNEAQ, per germline (reference sequence). V dropped 7 bases and J dropped 3; count of bases not matched to a gene: 10. CDR3: CASTTSGGGKETQYF. CDR3 bases: TGTGCCAGCACCACAAGCGGGGGTGGTAAAGAGACCCAGTACTTC.

V usage is TRBV9 and J usage is TRBJ1-5; tentatively, D is TRBD1 (6 bases). The CDR3 is 14 residues long. CDR1 SGDLS and CDR2 YYNGEE come from the germline V gene. V was clipped by 0 bases and J by 2 bases, with 6 bases between them. The CDR3 loop is CASSVAGGNQPQHF. The CDR3, as DNA: TGTGCCAGCAGCGTAGCAGGGGGCAATCAGCCCCAGCATTTT.

The genes are TRBV7-2 and TRBJ2-3; possibly TRBD1 or TRBD2 for D (6 bases each). Germline assignment: CDR1 SGHTA and CDR2 FQGNSA. V was cut by 1 base and J by 5 bases, with 16 bases left in between. The CDR3 has 16 residues. CDR3 amino acids: CASSLGGAGMEDTQYF. The CDR3 DNA reads TGTGCCAGCAGCTTAGGGGGGGCCGGGATGGAAGATACGCAGTATTTT.

The chain is built from TRBV5-1 and TRBJ2-1, with 8 positions matching TRBD2. The CDR3 runs to 16 residues. The V and J ends lost 0 bases and 3 bases, in that order; junction bases with no gene match: 5. Germline CDR1 SGHRS, CDR2 YFSETQ. The CDR3 DNA is TGCGCCAGCAGCTTGGTGGCGGGGGGCGGCTACAATGAGCAGTTCTTC. It yields the protein CASSLVAGGGYNEQFF.

The rearrangement joins TRBV6-5 to TRBJ2-5; D perhaps matches TRBD2 (6 bases). The CDR3 covers 13 residues. V lost 6 bases and J lost 1, with 9 bases in between. The germline V gene has CDR1 MNHEY and CDR2 SVGAGI. Written as DNA, the CDR3 is TGTGCCAGCAGGGAGGGGTCCCAAGAGACCCAGTACTTC. It codes for CASREGSQETQYF.

The gene calls are TRBV28 and TRBJ1-5, with 10 bases identical to TRBD1. This CDR3 region has 14 residues. The V and J ends lost 4 bases and 5 bases, in that order; junction bases with no gene match: 2. Germline V gene data show CDR1 as MDHEN and CDR2 as SYDVKM. CDR3 amino acids: CASSSGQGYQPQHF. CDR3 nucleotides: TGTGCCAGCAGTTCGGGACAGGGGTATCAGCCCCAGCATTTT.

This chain connects TRBV4-3 to TRBJ2-7, with D possibly called TRBD1 or TRBD2 (6 bases each). Germline V gives CDR1 LGHNA, CDR2 YSLEER. The CDR3 covers 15 residues. V lost 0 bases and J 3 bases, leaving 12 bases between the germline ends. The DNA for the CDR3 is TGCGCCAGCAGCCAAGATAGGGGGGCCCTCTACGAGCAGTACTTC. The encoded protein is CASSQDRGALYEQYF.

The rearrangement links TRBV27 to TRBJ2-7; D may be TRBD2 (7 bases). This CDR3 is 15 amino acids long. Germline V gives CDR1 MNHEY, CDR2 SMNVEV (reference sequence). V lost 4 bases, J lost 5 bases, and 18 bases lay in between. CDR3 sequence reads: CASSSPYREGNEQYF. In DNA form, the CDR3 reads TGTGCCAGCAGTTCCCCCTACAGGGAGGGGAACGAGCAGTACTTC.